The 20 T cell receptor beta chains below all came from one sample that was sequenced in a study of T-cell reconstitution after alpha-beta-depleted transplantation in children. It was with unique molecular identifiers that the TCRbeta library was prepared. TCRdb fed the PCR reads into MiXCR, producing one record per CDR3 protein. Here the sample spans about 78,000 distinct CDR3 sequences, 13% to 15% being singletons. Sequencing was performed on PBMCs, mostly from graft donor cells, taken 180 days after TCRalphabeta/CD19-depleted stem cell transplant. The receptors come from a male patient aged 2-10 years who had a stem cell transplant for acute lymphoblastic leukemia, so the T cells may come from the graft donor.

This clonotype was observed a handful of times. The V and J genes are TRBV10-3 and TRBJ2-1; tentative D call: TRBD2 (6 bases). The CDR3 contains 13 residues. The V gene lost 8 bases and the J gene lost 2 bases, with 10 bases spanning the gap. Germline V CDR1 and CDR2: ENHRY, SYGVKD. CDR3 nucleotide sequence: TGTGCCATCGGAGGGCGTCCCTACAATGAGCAGTTCTTC. This sequence encodes CAIGGRPYNEQFF.

This clonotype was recorded a few times. The chain recombines TRBV7-2 with TRBJ1-5, with 9 nucleotides matching TRBD1. Germline CDR1 and CDR2: SGHTA and FQGNSA. The CDR3 is 17 residues long. V was pared by 5 bases and J by 0 bases, with 8 bases of the junction left unmatched. CDR3: CASSGRDRVSSNQPQHF. As DNA, the CDR3 is TGTGCCAGCAGCGGAAGGGACAGGGTATCTAGCAATCAGCCCCAGCATTTT.

J is TRBJ2-5 and V is TRBV25-1; tentative D call: TRBD2 (6 bases). The V end was cut by 5 bases, the J end by 8 bases, with 15 bases between. The germline gives CDR1 MGHDK, CDR2 SYGVNS. The CDR3 loop spans 13 amino acids. The CDR3 DNA follows: TGTGCCAGCAGTCGCGCGGGGCCAGGAACCCAGTACTTC. It translates to CASSRAGPGTQYF. The whole variable domain, remainder taken from reference TRBV25-1 and TRBJ2-5, is EADIYQTPRYLVIGTGKKITLECSQTMGHDKMYWYQQDPGMELHLIHYSYGVNSTEKGDLSSESTVSRIRTEHFPLTLESARPSHTSQYLCASSRAGPGTQYFGPGTRLLVL.

The J gene is TRBJ1-3, the V gene TRBV10-3, with D unresolved. V lost 5 bases and J 0 bases, leaving 8 bases between the germline ends. The germline V gene encodes CDR1 ENHRY and CDR2 SYGVKD. The CDR3 contains 14 residues. The CDR3 nucleotides read TGTGCCATCAGTCCGGTCCTCTCTGGAAACACCATATATTTT. It specifies CAISPVLSGNTIYF.

This clonotype was detected only a few times. The V gene is TRBV12-3 or TRBV12-4, the J gene TRBJ1-5; D may be TRBD1 (5 bases). The CDR3 has 15 residues. V lost 4 bases and J lost 1, with 11 bases in between. The CDR3 nucleotides read TGTGCCAGCAGTTATGTCAGGGACAGCAATCAGCCCCAGCATTTT. Translating gives CASSYVRDSNQPQHF.

This clonotype has a count of ten or more. The J gene is TRBJ2-2, the V gene TRBV5-1, with 12 bases that match TRBD2. After removal of 3 bases from V and 4 bases from J, the junction contained 4 bases not matched to a gene. CDR3 length: 16 amino acids. The germline V gene encodes CDR1 SGHRS and CDR2 YFSETQ. The CDR3 spells CASSSLAGGPTGELFF. DNA for the CDR3: TGCGCCAGCAGCTCCCTAGCGGGGGGGCCCACCGGGGAGCTGTTTTTT.

This chain connects TRBV10-3 to TRBJ1-2, with a weak D call TRBD1 (6 bases). The CDR3 is made up of 14 amino acids. Germline CDR1 reads ENHRY; CDR2 reads SYGVKD. V was trimmed by 5 bases and J by 4 bases, leaving 14 bases between them. The CDR3: CAISIQGTGYGYTF. The CDR3, as DNA: TGTGCCATCAGTATACAGGGTACGGGCTATGGCTACACCTTC.

This clonotype showed up just a few times. The V gene is TRBV10-3, the J gene TRBJ1-2; D is possibly TRBD1 (6 bases). The V and J ends lost 5 bases and 2 bases respectively, with 12 bases between them. Germline assignment: CDR1 ENHRY and CDR2 SYGVKD. This CDR3 has 14 residues. The CDR3, as DNA: TGTGCCATCAGTCACAGGGAAAGGAACTATGGCTACACCTTC. Amino acid sequence: CAISHRERNYGYTF.

This sequence joins TRBV5-5 and TRBJ1-1, with TRBD1 identical over 9 bases. CDR1 and CDR2 (germline): SGHKS, YYEKEE (reference sequence). The CDR3 totals 12 residues. V trimming: 2 bases; J trimming: 9 bases; junction bases outside the gene matches: 2. Here the CDR3 reads CASSFGTGKAFF. DNA for the CDR3: TGTGCCAGCAGCTTTGGGACAGGGAAAGCTTTCTTT.

At least ten counts were recorded for this clonotype. The J gene is TRBJ1-1, the V gene TRBV20-1; D gene unclear. The CDR3 is 13 residues long. CDR1 and CDR2 from the germline V gene are DFQATT and SNEGSKA (reference sequence). The V gene lost 7 bases and the J gene lost 0 bases, with 12 bases spanning the gap. For the CDR3, the DNA is TGCAGTGTGACGTGGGGAATGAACACTGAAGCTTTCTTT. Its protein product is CSVTWGMNTEAFF.

This clonotype was counted between two and nine times. The J gene is TRBJ2-1, the V gene TRBV20-1; 7 bases match TRBD1. The length of the CDR3 is 14 residues. Germline trimming cut 0 bases from V and 5 bases from J; bases unmatched to any gene: 4. Germline loops: CDR1 DFQATT, CDR2 SNEGSKA (reference sequence). CDR3 sequence: CSARDPRGNNEQFF. The CDR3, as DNA: TGCAGTGCTAGAGATCCCAGGGGGAACAATGAGCAGTTCTTC.

This clonotype was observed a handful of times. This chain uses TRBV12-3 or TRBV12-4 with TRBJ2-2, with a tentative D call TRBD1 (5 bases). The V gene lost 5 bases and the J gene lost 6 bases, with 19 bases spanning the gap. The CDR3 runs 16 residues. CDR3 in DNA: TGTGCCAGCAGTCGATCCGGACAAAATTTCGCCGGGGAGCTGTTTTTT. Translated: CASSRSGQNFAGELFF.

V is TRBV9 and J is TRBJ2-3; perhaps TRBD2 as D (6 bases). Germline V gene sequence: CDR1 SGDLS, CDR2 YYNGEE. V lost 2 bases to trimming and J lost 4 bases, with 14 bases between them. The CDR3 has 15 amino acids. CDR3 nucleotides: TGTGCCAGCAGCGTCCGACTAGGTTTTGCAGATACGCAGTATTTT. Residues: CASSVRLGFADTQYF. Looking up the rest from reference TRBV9 and TRBJ2-3 gives the full variable domain: DSGVTQTPKHLITATGQRVTLRCSPRSGDLSVYWYQQSLDQGLQFLIQYYNGEERAKGNILERFSAQQFPDLHSELNLSSLELGDSALYFCASSVRLGFADTQYFGPGTRLTVL.

This clonotype was observed a handful of times. The V gene is TRBV25-1, the J gene TRBJ2-5; D not certain. Germline-derived CDR1 and CDR2 are MGHDK and SYGVNS. The germline V and J ends were trimmed by 3 bases and 5 bases, with 10 bases remaining between them. This CDR3 is built from 13 residues. CDR3 sequence: CASSDSGMETQYF. As DNA, the CDR3 is TGTGCCAGCAGTGATTCAGGAATGGAGACCCAGTACTTC.

In its sample, this clonotype was seen many times. The rearrangement uses TRBV20-1 and TRBJ1-2; D call uncertain. CDR1 DFQATT and CDR2 SNEGSKA come from the germline V gene (reference sequence). This CDR3 is 12 amino acids long. Trimming left V 3 bases short and J 4 bases short, with 9 bases between. The CDR3 reads CSARSGSYGYTF. CDR3 nucleotides: TGCAGTGCTAGGTCGGGGAGCTATGGCTACACCTTC.

This clonotype was seen a handful of times. As DNA, the CDR3 is TGTGCCAGCAGTTACTCGTTCCCCCTAGTTCGGACAGCAAGCCGGGGCATTCAGTACTTC. Protein sequence: CASSYSFPLVRTASRGIQYF. The J gene is TRBJ2-4, the V gene TRBV6-2 or TRBV6-3, with D maybe TRBD1 (6 bases). The CDR3 runs 20 residues. V was cut by 0 bases and J by 9 bases, with 30 bases left in between. Per the germline V gene, CDR1 is MNHEY and CDR2 is SVGEGT.

In its sample, this clonotype was seen a few times. The chain joins TRBV20-1 to TRBJ2-7; no definite D call. CDR1 is DFQATT, CDR2 SNEGSKA, per germline (reference sequence). The V gene lost 3 bases and the J gene lost 5 bases, with 17 bases spanning the gap. The CDR3 spans 14 residues. CDR3 nucleotide sequence: TGCAGTGCTAGTCCTCACTTCGGTGCGCACGAGCAGTACTTC. Amino acids: CSASPHFGAHEQYF.

This clonotype showed up just a few times. The rearrangement joins TRBV5-5 to TRBJ1-1; weak D call: TRBD1 (6 bases). The CDR3 length is 15 residues. CDR1 and CDR2 (germline): SGHKS, YYEKEE (reference sequence). V lost 4 bases, J lost 2 bases, and 15 bases lay in between. The CDR3 nucleotides are TGTGCCAGCAGCACCGATGGGGGGCCAAACACTGAAGCTTTCTTT. The encoded protein is CASSTDGGPNTEAFF.

This clonotype was counted a few times. This chain links TRBV7-2 with TRBJ1-2; D might be TRBD1 (5 bases). The ends were cut back, 5 bases at V and 0 bases at J, with 10 bases in the middle. The CDR3 spans 14 residues. CDR1 is SGHTA and CDR2 is FQGNSA in the germline V gene. CDR3 DNA sequence: TGTGCCAGCAGCGGGGCCGGTCCTAACTATGGCTACACCTTC. Protein product: CASSGAGPNYGYTF.

This rearrangement joins TRBV21-1 to TRBJ2-5; TRBD1 reflects the table's D call only, with no check against the DNA. TRBV21-1 is tagged as a pseudogene. The CDR3 sequence is 15 residues long. CDR3: CASTRTGTTKETQYF. Written as DNA, the CDR3 is TGTGCCAGCACTCGGACAGGCACCACGAAAGAGACCCAGTACTTC.